Only one count was recorded for the clone carrying this T cell receptor beta chain. This sample was taken from a study of blood T cell repertoires in COVID-19. The V and J ends lost 4 bases and 2 bases, in that order; junction bases with no gene match: 9. The CDR3 length is 16 residues. Per germline, CDR1 SGDLS and CDR2 YYNGEE. Participant-reported clinical history was the basis for cohort assignment. Recovered status in Cohort 3 required two negative PCRs, clearance, or symptom resolution. In the authors' methods: Researchers report that nucleated cell counts were estimated from reference gene primer amplification. Assay: immunoSEQ multiplex PCR; the TCRdb copy retains only in-frame clones and omits some. The DNA was the basis for D and trimming; V, J and clone size are from that table. The sample holds 180,000 or so clones, roughly 90% seen once.

Sequences were obtained from PBMCs or T cells enriched from blood (not recorded which). This sequence originates from a woman aged 18-29 years who had recovered from COVID-19. This chain connects TRBV9 to TRBJ2-3; 8 bases match TRBD1. The CDR3 sequence: CASSPRTGRVTDTQYF. The CDR3 DNA is TGTGCCAGCAGCCCCCGGACAGGGCGAGTCACAGATACGCAGTATTTT.